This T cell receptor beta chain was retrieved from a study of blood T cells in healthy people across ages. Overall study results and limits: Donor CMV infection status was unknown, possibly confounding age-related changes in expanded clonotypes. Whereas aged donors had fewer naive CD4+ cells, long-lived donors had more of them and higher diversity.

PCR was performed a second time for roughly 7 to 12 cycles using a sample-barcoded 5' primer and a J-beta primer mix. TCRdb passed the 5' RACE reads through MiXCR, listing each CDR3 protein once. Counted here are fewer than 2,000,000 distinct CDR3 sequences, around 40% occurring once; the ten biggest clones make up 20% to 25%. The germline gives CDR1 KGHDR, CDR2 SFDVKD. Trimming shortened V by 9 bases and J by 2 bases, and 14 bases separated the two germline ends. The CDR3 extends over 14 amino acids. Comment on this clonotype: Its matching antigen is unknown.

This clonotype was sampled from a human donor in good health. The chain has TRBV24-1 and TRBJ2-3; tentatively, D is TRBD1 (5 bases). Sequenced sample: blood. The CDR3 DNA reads TGTGCCACCGGGGCGAGACTCTTCACAGATACGCAGTATTTT. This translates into CATGARLFTDTQYF.